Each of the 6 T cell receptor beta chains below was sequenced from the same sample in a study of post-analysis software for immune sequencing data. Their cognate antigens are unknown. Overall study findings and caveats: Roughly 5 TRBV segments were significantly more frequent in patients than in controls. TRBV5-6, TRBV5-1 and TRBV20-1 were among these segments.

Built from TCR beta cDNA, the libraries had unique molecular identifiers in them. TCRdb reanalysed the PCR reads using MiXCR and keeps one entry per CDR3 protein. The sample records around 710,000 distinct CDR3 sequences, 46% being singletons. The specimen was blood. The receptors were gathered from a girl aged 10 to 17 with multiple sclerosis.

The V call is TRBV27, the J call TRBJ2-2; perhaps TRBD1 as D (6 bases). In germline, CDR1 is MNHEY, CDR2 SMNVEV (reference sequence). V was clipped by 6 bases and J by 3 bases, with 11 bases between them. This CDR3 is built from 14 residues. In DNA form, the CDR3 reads TGTGCCAGCAGACAGGGAGAATACACCGGGGAGCTGTTTTTT. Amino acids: CASRQGEYTGELFF.

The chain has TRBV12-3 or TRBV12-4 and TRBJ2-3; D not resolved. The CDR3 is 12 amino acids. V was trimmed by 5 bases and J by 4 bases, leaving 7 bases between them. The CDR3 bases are TGTGCCAGCAGTGTGAGAGCAGATACGCAGTATTTT. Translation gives CASSVRADTQYF.

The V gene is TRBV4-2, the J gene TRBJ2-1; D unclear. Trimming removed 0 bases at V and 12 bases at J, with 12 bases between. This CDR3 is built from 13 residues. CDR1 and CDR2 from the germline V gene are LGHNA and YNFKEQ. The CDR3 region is CASSQDRTRRQFF. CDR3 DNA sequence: TGTGCCAGCAGCCAAGATCGAACCCGAAGGCAGTTCTTC.

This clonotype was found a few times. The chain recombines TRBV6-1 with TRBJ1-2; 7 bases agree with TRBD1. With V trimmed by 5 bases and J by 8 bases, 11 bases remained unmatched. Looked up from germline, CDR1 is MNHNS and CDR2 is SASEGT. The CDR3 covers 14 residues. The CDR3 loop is CASSTRQGAYGYTF. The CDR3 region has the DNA TGTGCCAGCAGTACCCGACAGGGTGCTTACGGCTACACCTTC.

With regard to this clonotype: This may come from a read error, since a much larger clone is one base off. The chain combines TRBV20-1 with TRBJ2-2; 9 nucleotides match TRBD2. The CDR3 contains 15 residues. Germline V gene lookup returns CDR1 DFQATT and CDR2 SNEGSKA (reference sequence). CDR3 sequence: CSARDPGLATGGLFF. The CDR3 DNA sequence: TGCAGTGCTAGAGACCCGGGACTAGCAACCGGGGGGCTGTTTTTT.

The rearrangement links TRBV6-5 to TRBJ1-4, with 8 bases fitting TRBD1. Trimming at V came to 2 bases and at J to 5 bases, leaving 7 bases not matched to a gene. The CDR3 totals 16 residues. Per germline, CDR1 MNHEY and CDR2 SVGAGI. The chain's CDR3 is CASSYGQGVGNEKLFF. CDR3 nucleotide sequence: TGTGCCAGCAGTTACGGACAGGGAGTGGGGAATGAAAAACTGTTTTTT.